Listed below are T cell receptor beta chains from one sample, sequenced in a study of Graves' ophthalmopathy and Graves' hyperthyroidism. MiXCR, applied by TCRdb to the multiplex PCR reads, yields one record per CDR3 protein. The sample lists about 380,000 distinct CDR3 sequences; approximately 15% were seen once. Sample: peripheral blood. Source of these receptors: a woman younger than 35 with stable Graves' hyperthyroidism. Both conserved end residues are part of each CDR3. The order of the fields is V gene, J gene, CDR3 length, CDR3 protein.

v_gene: TRBV12-3/TRBV12-4; j_gene: TRBJ2-2; len: 17; CDR3aa: CASTLGTRSANTGELFF
v_gene: TRBV9; j_gene: TRBJ2-7; len: 16; CDR3aa: CASSVGPGLPTYEQYF
v_gene: TRBV10-3; j_gene: TRBJ1-1; len: 14; CDR3aa: CAVRGGRSNTEAFF
v_gene: TRBV7-8; j_gene: TRBJ1-5; len: 16; CDR3aa: CASSLGQGVSNQPQHF
v_gene: TRBV6-1; j_gene: TRBJ2-7; len: 14; CDR3aa: CASRKIGQGGEQYF
v_gene: TRBV27; j_gene: TRBJ1-6; len: 14; CDR3aa: CASSPSGVNSPLHF
v_gene: TRBV12-3/TRBV12-4; j_gene: TRBJ2-2; len: 16; CDR3aa: CASSLAASANTGELFF
v_gene: TRBV15; j_gene: TRBJ1-5; len: 15; CDR3aa: CATSRQKLSNQPQHF
v_gene: TRBV20-1; j_gene: TRBJ1-3; len: 12; CDR3aa: CSATEGRNTIYF
v_gene: TRBV6-2/TRBV6-3; j_gene: TRBJ2-4; len: 16; CDR3aa: CASSYTLGQLKNIQYF
v_gene: TRBV19; j_gene: TRBJ1-2; len: 13; CDR3aa: CASSPLSTSGYTF
v_gene: TRBV7-2; j_gene: TRBJ2-5; len: 15; CDR3aa: CASSRTGRSQETQYF
v_gene: TRBV6-2/TRBV6-3; j_gene: TRBJ1-2; len: 12; CDR3aa: CASSPTGFGYTF
v_gene: TRBV24-1; j_gene: TRBJ1-2; len: 14; CDR3aa: CATSENSLVYGYTF
v_gene: TRBV19; j_gene: TRBJ2-5; len: 13; CDR3aa: CASSISVVETQYF
v_gene: TRBV19; j_gene: TRBJ1-2; len: 13; CDR3aa: CASSIGTGAGYTF
v_gene: TRBV12-3/TRBV12-4; j_gene: TRBJ2-7; len: 12; CDR3aa: CASSLQFYEQYF
v_gene: TRBV6-2/TRBV6-3; j_gene: TRBJ2-2; len: 18; CDR3aa: CASSYDGLGTGKAGELFF
v_gene: TRBV20-1; j_gene: TRBJ2-7; len: 13; CDR3aa: CSASQGVSYEQYF
v_gene: TRBV7-2; j_gene: TRBJ2-5; len: 19; CDR3aa: CASSLSPAGLAGGWETQYF
v_gene: TRBV10-2; j_gene: TRBJ2-7; len: 16; CDR3aa: CASSGAVTGGLREQYF
v_gene: TRBV2; j_gene: TRBJ2-7; len: 14; CDR3aa: CASRPPGQGNEQYF
v_gene: TRBV7-8; j_gene: TRBJ2-7; len: 15; CDR3aa: CASSLAGTGGYEQYF
v_gene: TRBV20-1; j_gene: TRBJ1-2; len: 12; CDR3aa: CSAREGAYGYTF
v_gene: TRBV19; j_gene: TRBJ2-7; len: 15; CDR3aa: CASSPVSGDSYEQYF
v_gene: TRBV18; j_gene: TRBJ2-7; len: 13; CDR3aa: CASSPGTGYEQYF
v_gene: TRBV12-3/TRBV12-4; j_gene: TRBJ2-5; len: 17; CDR3aa: CASSSPGLAGPQEAQYF
v_gene: TRBV6-5; j_gene: TRBJ1-1; len: 16; CDR3aa: CASSSRTPTGNTEAFF
v_gene: TRBV6-1; j_gene: TRBJ2-5; len: 17; CDR3aa: CASSDRSGEHKTETQYF